This T cell receptor beta chain was profiled in a study of blood T cell repertoires in COVID-19. Germline loops: CDR1 SGHVS, CDR2 FQNEAQ. The CDR3 length is 13 residues. Profiling relied on immunoSEQ multiplex PCR, and the TCRdb table lists in-frame clones only, not all of them. The repertoire has a few hundred thousand clones, more than 85% of them found once; the top ten carry about 3%. On this clone: A read error may account for a junction end that differs from germline.

The gene calls are TRBV7-8 and TRBJ2-7; 8 bases line up with TRBD1. Material for sequencing was PBMCs or T cells enriched from blood (not recorded which). This receptor was obtained from a woman between 25 and 40 years old who had recovered from COVID-19. CDR3 in DNA: TGTGCCAGCAGCTTAGATGGACAGGGATTGCCTCTCTTC. It codes for CASSLDGQGLPLF.